This T cell receptor beta chain emerged from a study of shared clonotypes between healthy human individuals. Study observations and caveats: Shared across a few donors were roughly 5.3% of the naive CD4 clonotypes.

Turning to this clone: Antigen: not known.

Researchers divided each subset's genomic DNA evenly across several immunoSEQ plates. Here immunoSEQ multiplex PCR was the method, and the copy in TCRdb shows in-frame clones only, minus some. Of 2 million to 3 million clones in the sample, 85% to 95% were seen once. Germline trimming cut 0 bases from V and 5 bases from J; bases unmatched to any gene: 3. The V gene's germline CDR1 is MNHEY and CDR2 SVGAGI. CDR3 size: 14 residues. The clonotype originates from a man younger than 35 in good health. Specimen: naive CD4+ T cells sorted from blood. Regarding subset: CD45RA+ positively selected. The chain uses TRBV6-5 and TRBJ2-5; 7 bases agree with TRBD2. CDR3 nucleotide sequence: TGTGCCAGCAGTTACTCATCACTAGCGGAGACCCAGTACTTC. Residues: CASSYSSLAETQYF.